These T cell receptor beta chains were read from a single sample in a study of regulatory T cells in long-lasting Graves disease. Via MiXCR, TCRdb re-called the multiplex PCR reads, giving one row per CDR3 protein. The table records about 450,000 distinct CDR3 sequences, around 15% of them present only once. The same data also contributed to another study, on T cells in Graves' hyperthyroidism and ophthalmopathy.

The material sequenced was peripheral blood mononuclear cells (PBMCs), taken at new diagnosis, from a patient treated with antithyroid drugs. These receptor sequences come from a woman aged 25-40 years with Graves disease. Both conserved end residues are part of each CDR3. Part of the rows lack a size; the others show once, few, many or a class for expanded clones.

j_gene,abundance,v_gene,CDR3aa
TRBJ2-5,many,TRBV7-2,CASSLGPRDRFIF
TRBJ2-7,few,TRBV27,CASSSQGGSYEQYF
TRBJ2-7,many,TRBV7-6,CASSSSVARRNEQYF
TRBJ2-1,many,TRBV20-1,CSALTGRQNYNEQFF
TRBJ2-7,many,TRBV10-3,CASSGQGHFSYEQYF
TRBJ2-5,many,TRBV24-1,CAIAQAGSQETQYF
TRBJ1-1,.,TRBV2,CAAQGQLNTEAFF
TRBJ2-3,many,TRBV3-1,CASSQGSGTQYF
TRBJ2-1,.,TRBV12-3/TRBV12-4,CASSLGDRLSGRRLDEQFF
TRBJ2-7,many,TRBV9,CASSVGDRGSYEQYF
TRBJ1-5,many,TRBV6-1,CASAGESNQPQHF
TRBJ1-1,many,TRBV10-3,CAISEGQQMPEAFF
TRBJ2-7,.,TRBV20-1,CSALAWSSYEQYF
TRBJ1-5,many,TRBV3-1,CASSQEPSQAPQHF
TRBJ2-7,few,TRBV20-1,CSALDGVNYEQYF
TRBJ1-2,.,TRBV10-3,CAISLTGQNYGYTF
TRBJ2-7,many,TRBV9,CASSVEPWDYEQYF
TRBJ2-7,few,TRBV5-1,CASSSDSRTYEQYF
TRBJ2-2,many,TRBV20-1,CSAKLAGGDTGELFF
TRBJ1-1,many,TRBV18,CASSPSQQNTEAFF
TRBJ2-7,many,TRBV3-1,CASSPAPPAGFEQYF
TRBJ2-7,many,TRBV29-1,CSVEEGASGRYEQYF
TRBJ2-2,few,TRBV12-3/TRBV12-4,CASSLTRRTGELFF
TRBJ2-5,many,TRBV7-2,CASSFMGARIEETQYF
TRBJ1-6,.,TRBV28,CASSGDLPPLHF
TRBJ1-5,.,TRBV7-9,CASSSAVSNQPQHF